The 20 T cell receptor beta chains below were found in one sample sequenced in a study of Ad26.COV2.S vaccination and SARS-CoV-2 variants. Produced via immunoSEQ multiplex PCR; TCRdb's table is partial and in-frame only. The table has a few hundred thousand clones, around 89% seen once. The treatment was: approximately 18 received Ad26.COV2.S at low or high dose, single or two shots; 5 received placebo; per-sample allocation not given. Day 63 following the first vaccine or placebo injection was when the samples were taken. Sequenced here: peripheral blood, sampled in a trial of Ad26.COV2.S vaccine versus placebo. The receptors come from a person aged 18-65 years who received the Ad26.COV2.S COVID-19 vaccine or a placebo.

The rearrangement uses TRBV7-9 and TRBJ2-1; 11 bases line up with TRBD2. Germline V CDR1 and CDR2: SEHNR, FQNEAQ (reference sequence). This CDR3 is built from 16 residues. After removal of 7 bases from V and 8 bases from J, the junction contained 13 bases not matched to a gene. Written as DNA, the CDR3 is TGTGCCAGCAACGTACTCACGGGACTAGCGGTCGATGAGCAGTTCTTC. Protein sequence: CASNVLTGLAVDEQFF. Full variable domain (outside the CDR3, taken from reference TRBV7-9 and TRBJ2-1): DTGVSQNPRHKITKRGQNVTFRCDPISEHNRLYWYRQTLGQGPEFLTYFQNEAQLEKSRLLSDRFSAERPKGSFSTLEIQRTEQGDSAMYLCASNVLTGLAVDEQFFGPGTRLTVL.

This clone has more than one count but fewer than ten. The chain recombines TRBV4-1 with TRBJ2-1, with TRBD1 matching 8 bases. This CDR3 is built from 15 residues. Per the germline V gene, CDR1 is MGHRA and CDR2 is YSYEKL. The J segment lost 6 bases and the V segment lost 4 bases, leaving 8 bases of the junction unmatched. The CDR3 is CASSPSGGTVNEQFF. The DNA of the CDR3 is TGCGCCAGCAGCCCCTCAGGGGGCACGGTCAATGAGCAGTTCTTC.

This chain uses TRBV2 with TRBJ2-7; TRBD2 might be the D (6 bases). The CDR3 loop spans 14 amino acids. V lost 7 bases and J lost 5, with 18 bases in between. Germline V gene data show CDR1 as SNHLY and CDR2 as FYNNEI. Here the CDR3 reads CASTPTRNFDEQYF. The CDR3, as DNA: TGTGCCAGCACCCCGACTAGGAACTTCGACGAGCAGTACTTC.

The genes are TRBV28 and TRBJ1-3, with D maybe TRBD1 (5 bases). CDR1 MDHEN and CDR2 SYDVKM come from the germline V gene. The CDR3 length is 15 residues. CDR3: CPPTPGGGSGNTIYF. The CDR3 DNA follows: TGTCCCCCCACGCCGGGGGGGGGATCTGGAAACACCATATATTTT.

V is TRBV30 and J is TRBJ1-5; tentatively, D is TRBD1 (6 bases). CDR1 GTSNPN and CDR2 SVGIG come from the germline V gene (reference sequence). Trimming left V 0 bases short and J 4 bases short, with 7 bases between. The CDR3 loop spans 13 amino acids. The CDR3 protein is CAWSVTGNQPQHF. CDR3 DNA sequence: TGTGCCTGGAGTGTAACAGGGAATCAGCCCCAGCATTTT.

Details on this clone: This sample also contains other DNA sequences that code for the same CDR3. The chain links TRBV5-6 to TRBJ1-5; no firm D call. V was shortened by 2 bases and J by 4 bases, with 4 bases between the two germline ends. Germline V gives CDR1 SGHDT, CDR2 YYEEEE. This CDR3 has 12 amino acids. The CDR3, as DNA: TGTGCCAGCAGCTTAGGAAATCAGCCCCAGCATTTT. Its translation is CASSLGNQPQHF.

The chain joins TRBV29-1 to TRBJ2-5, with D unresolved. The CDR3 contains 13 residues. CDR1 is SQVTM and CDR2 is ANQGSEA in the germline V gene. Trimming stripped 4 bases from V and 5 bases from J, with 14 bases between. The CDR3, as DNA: TGCAGCGTTGCGCCCGGCCAGTCGGAGACCCAGTACTTC. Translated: CSVAPGQSETQYF.

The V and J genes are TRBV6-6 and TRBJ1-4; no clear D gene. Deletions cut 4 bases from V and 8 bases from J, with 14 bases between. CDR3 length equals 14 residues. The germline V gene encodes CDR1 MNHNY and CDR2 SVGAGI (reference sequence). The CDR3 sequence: CASSWQAFSEKLFF. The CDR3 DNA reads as TGTGCCAGCAGTTGGCAAGCTTTTTCGGAAAAACTGTTTTTT.

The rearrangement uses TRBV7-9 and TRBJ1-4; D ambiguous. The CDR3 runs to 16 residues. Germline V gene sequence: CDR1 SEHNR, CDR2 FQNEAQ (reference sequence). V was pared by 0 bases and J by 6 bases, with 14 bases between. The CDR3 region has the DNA TGTGCCAGCAGCTTAGCGACTGGACTTAAGGATGAAAAACTGTTTTTT. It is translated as CASSLATGLKDEKLFF. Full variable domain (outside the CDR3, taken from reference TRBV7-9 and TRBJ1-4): DTGVSQNPRHKITKRGQNVTFRCDPISEHNRLYWYRQTLGQGPEFLTYFQNEAQLEKSRLLSDRFSAERPKGSFSTLEIQRTEQGDSAMYLCASSLATGLKDEKLFFGSGTQLSVL.

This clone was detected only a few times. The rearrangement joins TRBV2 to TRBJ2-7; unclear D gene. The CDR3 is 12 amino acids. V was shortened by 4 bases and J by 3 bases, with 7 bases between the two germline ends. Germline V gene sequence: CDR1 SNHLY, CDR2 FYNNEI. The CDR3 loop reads CASSGTFYEQYF. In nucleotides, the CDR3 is TGTGCCAGCAGTGGGACCTTCTACGAGCAGTACTTC.

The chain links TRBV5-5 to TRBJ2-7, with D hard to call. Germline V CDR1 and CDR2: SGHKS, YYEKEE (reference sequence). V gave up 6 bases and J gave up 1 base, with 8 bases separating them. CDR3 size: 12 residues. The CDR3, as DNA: TGTGCCAGCACTAGTGTATCCTACGAGCAGTACTTC. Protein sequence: CASTSVSYEQYF.

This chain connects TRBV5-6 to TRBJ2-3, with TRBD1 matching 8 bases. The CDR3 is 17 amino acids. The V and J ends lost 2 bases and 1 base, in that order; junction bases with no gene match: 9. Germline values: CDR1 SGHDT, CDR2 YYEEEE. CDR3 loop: CASSFFSGGIGTDTQYF. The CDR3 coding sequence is TGTGCCAGCAGCTTCTTTTCAGGGGGCATTGGCACAGATACGCAGTATTTT.

The CDR3 loop is CAWSGTRNNEQFF. CDR3 nucleotides: TGTGCCTGGAGTGGGACACGAAACAATGAGCAGTTCTTC. The genes are TRBV30 and TRBJ2-1; the D gene is possibly TRBD1 (5 bases). Germline V gives CDR1 GTSNPN, CDR2 SVGIG (reference sequence). V was shortened by 1 base and J by 5 bases, with 9 bases between the two germline ends. The CDR3 spans 13 residues. Drawing the rest from reference TRBV30 and TRBJ2-1, the complete variable domain is SQTIHQWPATLVQPVGSPLSLECTVEGTSNPNLYWYRQAAGRGLQLLFYSVGIGQISSEVPQNLSASRPQDRQFILSSKKLLLSDSGFYLCAWSGTRNNEQFFGPGTRLTVL.

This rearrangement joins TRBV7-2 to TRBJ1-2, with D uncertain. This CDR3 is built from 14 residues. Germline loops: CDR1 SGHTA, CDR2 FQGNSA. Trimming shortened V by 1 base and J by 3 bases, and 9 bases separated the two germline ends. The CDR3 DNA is TGTGCCAGCAGCTTAGAGAGGGCATACTATGGCTACACCTTC. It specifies CASSLERAYYGYTF.

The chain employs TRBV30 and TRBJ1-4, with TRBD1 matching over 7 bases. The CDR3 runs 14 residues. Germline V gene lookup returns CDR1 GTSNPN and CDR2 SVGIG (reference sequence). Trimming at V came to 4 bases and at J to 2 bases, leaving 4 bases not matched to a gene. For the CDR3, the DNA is TGTGCCTGGATTGCGGGACAGACTAATGAAAAACTGTTTTTT. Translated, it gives CAWIAGQTNEKLFF.

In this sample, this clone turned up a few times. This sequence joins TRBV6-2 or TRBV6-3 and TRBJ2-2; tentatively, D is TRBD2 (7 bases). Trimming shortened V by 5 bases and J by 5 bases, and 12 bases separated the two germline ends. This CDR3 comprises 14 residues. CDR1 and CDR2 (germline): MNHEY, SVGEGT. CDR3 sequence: CASSTRGGTGELFF. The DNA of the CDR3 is TGTGCCAGCAGTACCAGGGGAGGGACCGGGGAGCTGTTTTTT.

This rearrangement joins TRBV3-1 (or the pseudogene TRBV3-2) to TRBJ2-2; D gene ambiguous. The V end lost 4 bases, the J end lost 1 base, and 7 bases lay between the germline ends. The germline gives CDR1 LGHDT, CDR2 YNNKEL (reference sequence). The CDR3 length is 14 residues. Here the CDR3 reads CASSPQVNTGELFF. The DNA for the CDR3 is TGTGCCAGCAGCCCTCAGGTGAACACCGGGGAGCTGTTTTTT.

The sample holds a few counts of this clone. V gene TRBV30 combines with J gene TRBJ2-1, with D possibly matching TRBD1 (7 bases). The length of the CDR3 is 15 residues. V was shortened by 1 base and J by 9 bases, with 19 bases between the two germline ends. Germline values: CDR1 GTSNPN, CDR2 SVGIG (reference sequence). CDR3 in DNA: TGTGCCTGGAGTGCAATTCCCCAGGGGGGAGGTGAGCAGTTCTTC. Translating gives CAWSAIPQGGGEQFF.

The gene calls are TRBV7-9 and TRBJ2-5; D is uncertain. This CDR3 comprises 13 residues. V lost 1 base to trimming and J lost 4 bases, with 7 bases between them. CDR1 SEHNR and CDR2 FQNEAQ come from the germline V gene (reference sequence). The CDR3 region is CASSLDPLETQYF. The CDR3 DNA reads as TGTGCCAGCAGCTTAGACCCCTTAGAGACCCAGTACTTC. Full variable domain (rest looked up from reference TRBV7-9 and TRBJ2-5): DTGVSQNPRHKITKRGQNVTFRCDPISEHNRLYWYRQTLGQGPEFLTYFQNEAQLEKSRLLSDRFSAERPKGSFSTLEIQRTEQGDSAMYLCASSLDPLETQYFGPGTRLLVL.

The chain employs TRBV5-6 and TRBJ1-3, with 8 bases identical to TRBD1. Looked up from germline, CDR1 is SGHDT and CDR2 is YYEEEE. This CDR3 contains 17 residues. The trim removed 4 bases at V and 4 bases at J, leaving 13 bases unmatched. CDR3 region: CASSPTGTGLSGNTIYF. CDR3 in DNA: TGTGCCAGCAGCCCAACCGGGACAGGACTATCGGGAAACACCATATATTTT.